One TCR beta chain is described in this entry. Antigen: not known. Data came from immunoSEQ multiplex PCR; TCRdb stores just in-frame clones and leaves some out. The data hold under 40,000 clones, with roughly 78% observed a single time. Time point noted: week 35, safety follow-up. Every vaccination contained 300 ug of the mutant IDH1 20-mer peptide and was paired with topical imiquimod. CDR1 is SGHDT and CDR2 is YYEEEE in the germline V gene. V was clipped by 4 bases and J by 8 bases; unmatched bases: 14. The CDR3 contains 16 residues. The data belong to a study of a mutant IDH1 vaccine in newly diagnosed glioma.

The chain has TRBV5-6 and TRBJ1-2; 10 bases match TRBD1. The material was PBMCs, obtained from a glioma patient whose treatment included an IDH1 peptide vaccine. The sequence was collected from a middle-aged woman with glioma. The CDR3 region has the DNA TGTGCCAGCAGCGACCGGGACAGGGGATTCTTGGGAGGCTACACCTTC. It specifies CASSDRDRGFLGGYTF.